This T cell receptor (beta chain) appears in the sequencing data of a study of graft-versus-host responses after intestinal transplantation. Broader study findings: GvH clones were identified in recipient marrow, with some first appearing in ileum or blood.

This clone has just a few counts. Its specificity is not known. The repertoire was sequenced with immunoSEQ multiplex PCR; TCRdb's copy has only in-frame clones and lacks some. The repertoire holds approximately 100,000 clones, with 86% as singletons. The sequence came from a human patient who received an intestinal transplant, so some T cells may come from the graft donor. Sequenced material: PBMCs, taken 255 days after intestinal transplant.

CDR3: CASSYPTGLSEQYF. The CDR3 region has the DNA TGTGCCAGCAGTTACCCCACGGGGTTGTCGGAGCAGTACTTC. This chain joins TRBV6-6 and TRBJ2-7; possible D gene TRBD2, 5 bases. This CDR3 is built from 14 residues. V was trimmed by 2 bases and J by 7 bases, leaving 15 bases between them. CDR1 is MNHNY, CDR2 SVGAGI, per germline (reference sequence).